These 26 T cell receptor beta chains were sequenced from one sample in a study of blood T cell repertoires in COVID-19. Method: immunoSEQ multiplex PCR; TCRdb's copy keeps in-frame clones and lacks some. The sample yields hundreds of thousands of clones, 80% seen once. Material for sequencing was PBMCs or T cells enriched from blood (not recorded which). These receptors were collected from a woman between 35 and 50 years old with acute COVID-19.

This chain links TRBV3-1 (or the pseudogene TRBV3-2) with TRBJ2-1; 10 bases fit TRBD2. The CDR3 consists of 18 residues. With 0 bases clipped from V and 4 bases from J, the junction kept 9 bases outside the gene matches. Germline assignment: CDR1 LGHDT and CDR2 YNNKEL (reference sequence). The CDR3 here is CASSQEKREGPIYNEQFF. Written as DNA, the CDR3 is TGTGCCAGCAGCCAAGAGAAGCGGGAGGGTCCTATTTACAATGAGCAGTTCTTC.

The chain is built from TRBV4-3 and TRBJ2-2; D is perhaps TRBD2 (7 bases). The length of the CDR3 is 18 residues. The V gene's germline CDR1 is LGHNA and CDR2 YSLEER. Trimming left V 2 bases short and J 4 bases short, with 20 bases between. CDR3 in amino acids: CASSQSRVGGLVTGELFF. The CDR3 nucleotides read TGCGCCAGCAGCCAATCCCGGGTCGGGGGGCTGGTCACCGGGGAGCTGTTTTTT.

The chain employs TRBV7-8 and TRBJ1-5; D ambiguous. V lost 5 bases and J 11 bases, leaving 16 bases between the germline ends. This CDR3 spans 13 amino acids. Germline lookup yields CDR1 SGHVS and CDR2 FQNEAQ. The CDR3 reads CASSRPSDGTQHF. The CDR3 DNA sequence: TGTGCCAGCAGCCGACCAAGCGACGGGACCCAGCATTTT.

In its sample, this clone was seen once. The chain is built from TRBV3-1 (or the pseudogene TRBV3-2) and TRBJ1-1; D call uncertain. This CDR3 is built from 14 residues. Trimming pared 5 bases from V and 0 bases from J, leaving 10 bases between. Germline CDR1 LGHDT, CDR2 YNNKEL (reference sequence). This chain's CDR3 is CASSTTSMNTEAFF. Here the CDR3 DNA reads TGTGCCAGCAGCACGACAAGTATGAACACTGAAGCTTTCTTT.

The V call is TRBV4-3, the J call TRBJ1-1; 7 positions agree with TRBD1. This CDR3 is 13 amino acids long. CDR1 and CDR2 from the germline V gene are LGHNA and YSLEER. V lost 6 bases and J lost 6; bases outside the gene matches: 7. CDR3 sequence (DNA): TGCGCCAGCAGTCACGTGGGGACAGCTGAAGCTTTCTTT. It is translated as CASSHVGTAEAFF.

The chain employs TRBV2 and TRBJ2-1; 7 bases agree with TRBD1. This CDR3 spans 16 amino acids. Trimming cost V 4 bases and J 3 bases; bases outside gene matches: 9. CDR1 and CDR2 (germline): SNHLY, FYNNEI. The CDR3 nucleotides read TGTGCCAGCAGTGCCCGAACAGGGGCTATCTACAATGAGCAGTTCTTC. Translating gives CASSARTGAIYNEQFF.

The chain links TRBV5-6 to TRBJ1-3; 7 bases map to TRBD1. From germline, CDR1 is SGHDT and CDR2 YYEEEE. V was pared by 2 bases and J by 4 bases, with 3 bases of the junction left unmatched. The CDR3 is made up of 14 amino acids. CDR3 sequence: CASSLSDRGNTIYF. As DNA, the CDR3 is TGTGCCAGCAGCTTATCGGACAGGGGAAACACCATATATTTT.

This clone was observed a single time. V usage is TRBV30 and J usage is TRBJ1-2, with a weak D call TRBD1 (6 bases). In germline, CDR1 is GTSNPN, CDR2 SVGIG (reference sequence). Trimming left V 0 bases short and J 6 bases short, with 17 bases between. The CDR3 totals 15 residues. The DNA of the CDR3 is TGTGCCTGGAGTGTACGAGTAGGGGGATTTGATGGCTACACCTTC. Protein sequence: CAWSVRVGGFDGYTF.

CDR3 in amino acids: CASSVTGTGHETQYF. In DNA form, the CDR3 reads TGTGCCAGTAGTGTCACCGGGACAGGGCACGAGACCCAGTACTTC. This chain links TRBV19 with TRBJ2-5, with 9 positions matching TRBD1. V shed 5 bases, J shed 5 bases, and the junction held 9 bases outside the gene matches. There are 15 residues in the CDR3. Germline CDR1 is LNHDA and CDR2 is SQIVND (reference sequence).

This clone was picked up a small number of times. The chain couples TRBV5-8 to TRBJ2-5; D remains unclear. The germline CDR1 and CDR2 sequences are SGHTS and YDEGEE. V dropped 0 bases and J dropped 2 bases, with 14 bases sitting between them. CDR3 length: 16 residues. CDR3 nucleotides: TGTGCCAGCAGCTTGGGGTTGGCCTACGGGCAAGAGACCCAGTACTTC. It encodes CASSLGLAYGQETQYF.

For this clone: At the DNA level, this CDR3 is encoded by other sequences in the same sample as well. The V gene is TRBV28, the J gene TRBJ1-2; 7 bases fit TRBD1. Trimming took 4 bases from V and 3 from J; bases not matched to a gene: 8. The CDR3 has 15 residues. In germline, CDR1 is MDHEN, CDR2 SYDVKM. DNA of the CDR3: TGTGCCAGCAGTTCCCCTACAGGGGCGGACTATGGCTACACCTTC. Its protein product is CASSSPTGADYGYTF.

Note on this clone: Germline is not matched at one junction end, which may reflect a read error. The CDR3 loop is CASREVGGGGGEKLFF. The CDR3 nucleotides read TGTGCCAGCAGAGAAGTAGGAGGGGGCGGAGGTGAAAAACTGTTTTTT. V and J are TRBV6-1 and TRBJ1-4; 7 bases agree with TRBD1. The CDR3 totals 16 residues. Germline CDR1 MNHNS, CDR2 SASEGT.

CDR3 sequence: CASSQDGGTDYEQYF. In DNA form, the CDR3 reads TGTGCCAGCAGCCAAGATGGGGGGACAGACTACGAGCAGTACTTC. The chain employs TRBV3-1 (or the pseudogene TRBV3-2) and TRBJ2-7; possibly TRBD1 for D (7 bases). V was shortened by 0 bases and J by 3 bases, with 12 bases between the two germline ends. Germline V gene lookup returns CDR1 LGHDT and CDR2 YNNKEL (reference sequence). The CDR3 is 15 amino acids.

The chain employs TRBV7-2 and TRBJ2-7; the match to TRBD2 covers 9 bases. J lost 6 bases, V lost 1 base, and 7 bases had no gene match. In germline, CDR1 is SGHTA, CDR2 FQGNSA. There are 15 residues in the CDR3. CDR3 nucleotides: TGTGCCAGCAGCTTAGTAGGCGGGAGGGCCGGCGAGCAGTACTTC. Translated: CASSLVGGRAGEQYF.

The chain carries TRBV10-1 and TRBJ1-6; D call uncertain. CDR3 size: 14 residues. From germline, CDR1 is WNHNN and CDR2 SYGVQD (reference sequence). Trimming pared 0 bases from V and 12 bases from J, leaving 12 bases between. CDR3 region: CASSESGEGKPLHF. The CDR3 DNA reads TGCGCCAGCAGTGAGTCCGGTGAGGGAAAACCCCTCCACTTT.

J is TRBJ2-3 and V is TRBV7-9, with D perhaps TRBD2 (6 bases). Trimming cost V 1 base and J 0 bases, with 11 bases left between them. This CDR3 contains 16 residues. The germline V gene has CDR1 SEHNR and CDR2 FQNEAQ (reference sequence). The CDR3 region is CASSLDGGGSTDTQYF. DNA of the CDR3: TGTGCCAGCAGCTTAGATGGGGGAGGAAGCACAGATACGCAGTATTTT.

About this clone itself: The same CDR3 arises from other DNA sequences in this sample as well. The chain carries TRBV28 and TRBJ2-3, with D possibly TRBD2 on 6 matching bases. The CDR3 runs to 13 residues. The germline gives CDR1 MDHEN, CDR2 SYDVKM. The V gene lost 5 bases and the J gene lost 6 bases, with 12 bases spanning the gap. For the CDR3, the DNA is TGTGCCAGCAGTGGAGGCGGGGCGGATACGCAGTATTTT. Its translation is CASSGGGADTQYF.

This clone was observed once. The chain recombines TRBV5-1 with TRBJ2-3, with 8 bases that match TRBD2. V lost 5 bases, J lost 0 bases, and 5 bases stayed unmatched. Per the germline V gene, CDR1 is SGHRS and CDR2 is YFSETQ. The CDR3 extends over 15 amino acids. The CDR3 sequence is CASSYGGESTDTQYF. In nucleotides, the CDR3 is TGCGCCAGCAGTTACGGGGGGGAGAGCACAGATACGCAGTATTTT. The full variable domain, with the rest looked up from reference TRBV5-1 and TRBJ2-3, is KAGVTQTPRYLIKTRGQQVTLSCSPISGHRSVSWYQQTPGQGLQFLFEYFSETQRNKGNFPGRFSGRQFSNSRSEMNVSTLELGDSALYLCASSYGGESTDTQYFGPGTRLTVL.

CDR3 coding DNA: TGTGCCAGCAGTGAATTTGCAGGGGCGCAGGAGACCCAGTACTTC. Translated: CASSEFAGAQETQYF. The genes are TRBV2 and TRBJ2-5, with D possibly being TRBD1 (6 bases). The CDR3 runs to 15 residues. CDR1 and CDR2 from the germline V gene are SNHLY and FYNNEI. Trimming removed 2 bases at V and 5 bases at J, with 15 bases between.

J is TRBJ2-3 and V is TRBV6-2 or TRBV6-3; the match to TRBD2 covers 7 bases. V was clipped by 3 bases and J by 1 base; unmatched bases: 4. The CDR3 length is 15 residues. CDR1 and CDR2 (germline): MNHEY, SVGEGT. The CDR3 loop is CASSYGAGGTDTQYF. The CDR3 DNA reads as TGTGCCAGCAGTTATGGGGCGGGGGGCACAGATACGCAGTATTTT.

The chain joins TRBV7-2 to TRBJ2-1; the D gene is possibly TRBD1 (6 bases). Looked up from germline, CDR1 is SGHTA and CDR2 is FQGNSA. Trimming stripped 1 base from V and 12 bases from J, with 7 bases between. The CDR3 has 11 amino acids. In DNA form, the CDR3 reads TGTGCCAGCAGCTTAGGGGGGCCGCAGTTCTTC. Residues: CASSLGGPQFF.

This clone was found a few times. This sequence joins TRBV28 and TRBJ2-7; D is unresolved. The CDR3 is 12 residues long. The V and J ends lost 3 bases and 6 bases respectively, with 9 bases between them. Germline lookup yields CDR1 MDHEN and CDR2 SYDVKM. The CDR3 here is CASSFSLPEQYF. The CDR3 nucleotides are TGTGCCAGCAGTTTCTCTCTTCCCGAGCAGTACTTC.

V and J are TRBV19 and TRBJ1-4; D gene ambiguous. The germline V and J ends were trimmed by 7 bases and 10 bases, with 19 bases remaining between them. The germline gives CDR1 LNHDA, CDR2 SQIVND (reference sequence). The CDR3 totals 14 residues. CDR3 DNA sequence: TGTGCCAGTATCGGCCGGGGTCAACAAGGAAAACTGTTTTTT. Translation: CASIGRGQQGKLFF.

The rearrangement joins TRBV5-1 to TRBJ1-2, with TRBD1 as a possible D gene (5 bases). V was pared by 4 bases and J by 0 bases, with 22 bases between. This CDR3 has 18 residues. CDR1 is SGHRS, CDR2 YFSETQ, per germline. The CDR3 DNA reads TGCGCCAGCAGCCCCCAGGGAGGACGGAGAGGGTCTAACTATGGCTACACCTTC. It yields the protein CASSPQGGRRGSNYGYTF.

This clone was picked up one time. The chain carries TRBV9 and TRBJ1-1, with D possibly being TRBD1 (5 bases). CDR3 length: 15 residues. CDR1 and CDR2 (germline): SGDLS, YYNGEE. V was shortened by 4 bases and J by 5 bases, with 18 bases between the two germline ends. CDR3 amino acids: CASSPKAREWTEAFF. The DNA for the CDR3 is TGTGCCAGCAGCCCCAAAGCCAGGGAATGGACTGAAGCTTTCTTT.

A few counts support this clone. The chain couples TRBV30 to TRBJ2-7, with 8 bases identical to TRBD2. This CDR3 spans 12 amino acids. Trimming at V came to 3 bases and at J to 6 bases, leaving 4 bases not matched to a gene. CDR1 and CDR2 (germline): GTSNPN, SVGIG (reference sequence). The CDR3 loop reads CAWRGLAAEQYF. CDR3 sequence (DNA): TGTGCCTGGAGAGGACTAGCAGCCGAGCAGTACTTC.